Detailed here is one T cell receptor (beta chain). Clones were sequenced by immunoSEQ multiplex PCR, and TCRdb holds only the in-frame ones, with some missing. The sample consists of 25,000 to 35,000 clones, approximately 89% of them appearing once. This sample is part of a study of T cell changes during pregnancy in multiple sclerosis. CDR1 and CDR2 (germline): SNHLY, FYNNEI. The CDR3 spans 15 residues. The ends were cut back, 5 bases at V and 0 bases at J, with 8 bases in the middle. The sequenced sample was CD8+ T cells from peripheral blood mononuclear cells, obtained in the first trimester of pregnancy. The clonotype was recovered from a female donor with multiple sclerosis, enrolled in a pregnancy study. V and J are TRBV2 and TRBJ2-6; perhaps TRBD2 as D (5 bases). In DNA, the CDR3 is TGTGCCAGCAGTCAACGGGACTCTGGGGCCAACGTCCTGACTTTC. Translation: CASSQRDSGANVLTF.